This TCR beta chain is drawn from a study of early T cells in non-severe SARS-CoV-2 infection. Study-level findings and limits: Anti-spike CD8 specificities were favored by VDJdb matching, whose results missed private and CD4 specificities.

This CDR3 is built from 15 residues. V was trimmed by 1 base and J by 4 bases, leaving 10 bases between them. CDR1 is SEHNR and CDR2 is FQNEAQ in the germline V gene (reference sequence). The table lists this clonotype with a few counts. Its antigen is currently unknown. Attachment of unique molecular identifiers to individual cDNA molecules was performed. TCRdb itself ran the 5' RACE reads through MiXCR, one entry per CDR3 protein. The table records around 70,000 distinct CDR3 sequences, roughly 9% of them present only once. The sequencing input was whole blood. The sequence was obtained from an adult who was a healthcare worker with PCR-confirmed SARS-CoV-2 infection or an uninfected control (not recorded which). This rearrangement joins TRBV7-9 to TRBJ2-2; weak D call: TRBD2 (6 bases). The CDR3 nucleotides read TGTGCCAGCAGCTTAGACCGGGGGTCCACCGGGGAGCTGTTTTTT. Amino acid sequence: CASSLDRGSTGELFF.